Each of the 25 T cell receptor beta chains below was sequenced from the same sample in a study of post-analysis software for immune sequencing data. Study findings and constraints: TRBV segments more frequent in patients than in controls numbered a few and included TRBV5-6, TRBV5-1 and TRBV20-1.

Antigens for these TCRs are unknown. Incorporated into the TCR beta cDNA libraries were unique molecular identifiers, which served to reduce PCR and sequencing biases. TCRdb re-analysed the PCR reads in MiXCR, keeping a single row per CDR3 protein. The data contain hundreds of thousands of distinct CDR3 sequences, roughly 58% of them singletons. Sequencing was carried out using blood. The receptors derive from a girl aged 10-17 years with multiple sclerosis.

This clonotype was picked up a small number of times. The chain links TRBV20-1 to TRBJ1-2; D is ambiguous. Trimming pared 5 bases from V and 8 bases from J, leaving 15 bases between. The CDR3 consists of 12 residues. Per germline, CDR1 DFQATT and CDR2 SNEGSKA (reference sequence). The CDR3 reads CSAYSRGVGYTF. As DNA, the CDR3 is TGCAGTGCTTATAGTCGGGGAGTGGGCTACACCTTC.

V usage is TRBV29-1 and J usage is TRBJ2-7; D remains ambiguous. CDR3 length: 11 amino acids. The V end was cut by 7 bases, the J end by 4 bases, with 11 bases between. CDR1 and CDR2 from the germline V gene are SQVTM and ANQGSEA. In DNA form, the CDR3 reads TGCAGCGCTTCGACACTTTACGAGCAGTACTTC. Its protein is CSASTLYEQYF.

V usage is TRBV7-8 and J usage is TRBJ2-5; 14 bases agree with TRBD2. With 4 bases clipped from V and 5 bases from J, the junction kept 9 bases outside the gene matches. CDR3 length: 17 amino acids. Germline CDR1 SGHVS, CDR2 FQNEAQ. The chain's CDR3 is CASSYPRGLAGEETQYF. The CDR3 DNA follows: TGTGCCAGCAGCTACCCTCGGGGACTAGCGGGGGAGGAGACCCAGTACTTC.

The chain couples TRBV20-1 to TRBJ2-6; D tentatively fits TRBD1 or TRBD2 (5 bases each). Germline values: CDR1 DFQATT, CDR2 SNEGSKA (reference sequence). The CDR3 length is 15 residues. Trimming took off 0 bases at V and 0 bases at J, with 6 bases between the two ends. CDR3 sequence reads: CSARERGSGANVLTF. CDR3 bases: TGCAGTGCTAGAGAGAGGGGCTCTGGGGCCAACGTCCTGACTTTC.

The chain combines TRBV5-1 with TRBJ2-5; 7 positions agree with TRBD1. The germline V gene has CDR1 SGHRS and CDR2 YFSETQ. This CDR3 is 13 amino acids long. V shed 4 bases, J shed 4 bases, and the junction held 4 bases outside the gene matches. The CDR3 reads CASSGNRGETQYF. The DNA for the CDR3 is TGCGCCAGCAGCGGGAACAGGGGAGAGACCCAGTACTTC.

The chain employs TRBV20-1 and TRBJ2-7; tentatively, D is TRBD1 or TRBD2 (5 bases each). The CDR3 spans 12 residues. Trimming cost V 2 bases and J 5 bases, with 10 bases left between them. From germline, CDR1 is DFQATT and CDR2 SNEGSKA (reference sequence). The chain's CDR3 is CSARTGPDEQYF. CDR3 DNA: TGCAGTGCTAGAACGGGACCCGACGAGCAGTACTTC.

J is TRBJ2-7 and V is TRBV12-3 or TRBV12-4, with 8 bases identical to TRBD2. V dropped 5 bases and J dropped 1; count of bases not matched to a gene: 13. CDR3 length: 17 amino acids. CDR3 sequence (DNA): TGTGCCAGCAGTCGGGTCGGGGGGGTTCATGTGTCCTACGAGCAGTACTTC. This sequence encodes CASSRVGGVHVSYEQYF.

This clonotype showed up just a few times. The genes are TRBV29-1 and TRBJ2-5; possible D gene TRBD1, 5 bases. Germline V lookup: CDR1 SQVTM, CDR2 ANQGSEA. The ends were cut back, 0 bases at V and 1 base at J, with 9 bases in the middle. This CDR3 has 14 residues. CDR3 bases: TGCAGCGTTGAAGAAGGGGCGATCCAAGAGACCCAGTACTTC. It yields the protein CSVEEGAIQETQYF. Using reference TRBV29-1 and TRBJ2-5 for the parts outside the CDR3, the full variable domain is SAVISQKPSRDICQRGTSLTIQCQVDSQVTMMFWYRQQPGQSLTLIATANQGSEATYESGFVIDKFPISRPNLTFSTLTVSNMSPEDSSIYLCSVEEGAIQETQYFGPGTRLLVL.

This rearrangement joins TRBV7-9 to TRBJ1-2, with D perhaps matching TRBD1 (5 bases). The CDR3 sequence is 14 residues long. Germline CDR1 and CDR2: SEHNR and FQNEAQ (reference sequence). V was pared by 1 base and J by 6 bases, with 12 bases between. DNA of the CDR3: TGTGCCAGCAGCTTAGTTCCAGGGACCCATGGCTACACCTTC. Residues: CASSLVPGTHGYTF.

CDR3 nucleotide sequence: TGTGCCAGCAAAAGGGGCCAAGACTACGAGCAGTACTTC. As protein: CASKRGQDYEQYF. This chain connects TRBV6-5 to TRBJ2-5; weak D call: TRBD1 (5 bases). The J call is doubtful: the DNA matches TRBJ2-7 better. The CDR3 is 13 residues long. Germline V CDR1 and CDR2: MNHEY, SVGAGI.

The rearrangement joins TRBV29-1 to TRBJ1-2; 9 nucleotides line up with TRBD1. Trimming took 1 base from V and 4 from J; bases not matched to a gene: 1. The CDR3 consists of 13 residues. Germline V gives CDR1 SQVTM, CDR2 ANQGSEA. CDR3 sequence (DNA): TGCAGCGTTGAAGCGGGACAGGGCTATGGCTACACCTTC. It codes for CSVEAGQGYGYTF.

The rearrangement links TRBV29-1 to TRBJ2-7; D perhaps matches TRBD1 (6 bases). Germline V lookup: CDR1 SQVTM, CDR2 ANQGSEA. This CDR3 is 12 amino acids long. Trimming took 6 bases from V and 3 from J, leaving 12 bases between them. This CDR3 reads CSVGQKGYEQYF. The CDR3 nucleotides are TGCAGCGTCGGACAGAAAGGCTACGAGCAGTACTTC.

Concerning this clonotype: An end of the junction does not agree with germline; a read error may underlie this. This chain links TRBV2 with TRBJ2-4, with TRBD2 matching over 7 bases. Germline assignment: CDR1 SNHLY and CDR2 FYNNEI. The CDR3 has 14 residues. The CDR3 DNA reads as TGTGCCAGCAGTGAAGGACTAGCCAAAAACATTCAGCACTTC. Translating it yields CASSEGLAKNIQHF.

V and J are TRBV7-9 and TRBJ2-7, with D perhaps TRBD2 (6 bases). The CDR3 has 13 amino acids. V dropped 2 bases and J dropped 2 bases, with 7 bases sitting between them. In germline, CDR1 is SEHNR, CDR2 FQNEAQ (reference sequence). In DNA, the CDR3 is TGTGCCAGCAGCTTACGACTAGCCTACGAGCAGTACTTC. As protein: CASSLRLAYEQYF.

The rearrangement joins TRBV6-6 to TRBJ1-1; 10 bases fit TRBD1. CDR1 is MNHNY and CDR2 is SVGAGI in the germline V gene (reference sequence). This CDR3 region has 16 residues. The junction had 13 bases not matched to a gene; V was cut back by 7 bases and J by 5 bases. The CDR3 sequence is CASTSTLGQGQTEAFF. The CDR3, as DNA: TGTGCCAGCACCAGCACACTGGGACAGGGGCAAACTGAAGCTTTCTTT.

This clonotype was recorded once. In DNA form, the CDR3 reads TGCGCCAGCAGAAAAGCGGGAGGGCCGGAGACCCAGTACTTC. Translation: CASRKAGGPETQYF. The chain links TRBV5-1 to TRBJ2-5; 10 bases match TRBD2. CDR3 size: 14 residues. From germline, CDR1 is SGHRS and CDR2 YFSETQ. V gave up 5 bases and J gave up 5 bases; unmatched junction bases: 6.

The V gene is TRBV29-1, the J gene TRBJ2-3; possibly TRBD2 for D (7 bases). The V and J ends lost 6 bases and 4 bases respectively, with 17 bases between them. This CDR3 spans 14 amino acids. Germline lookup yields CDR1 SQVTM and CDR2 ANQGSEA. This CDR3 reads CSVQVGGEADTQYF. For the CDR3, the DNA is TGCAGCGTCCAAGTAGGGGGGGAGGCAGATACGCAGTATTTT.

The gene calls are TRBV5-1 and TRBJ2-7, with TRBD2 matching 8 bases. CDR1 is SGHRS and CDR2 is YFSETQ in the germline V gene. The CDR3 covers 17 residues. The V segment lost 4 bases and the J segment 2 bases; nucleotides outside the gene matches: 14. The CDR3 spells CASSPRSGLVGAYEQYF. CDR3 bases: TGCGCCAGCAGCCCTAGATCGGGACTAGTTGGGGCCTACGAGCAGTACTTC.

As to this clonotype: Compared with germline, one end of the junction differs, possibly owing to a read error. The chain couples TRBV12-3 or TRBV12-4 to TRBJ2-4, with a weak D call TRBD1 (6 bases). The DNA end lines up better with TRBJ2-7; the J call may be wrong. The CDR3 has 15 amino acids. For the CDR3, the DNA is TGTGCCAGTAGTTGGGGCCAGGGGACCACCTACGAGCAGTACTTC. Residues: CASSWGQGTTYEQYF.

The chain has TRBV11-2 and TRBJ1-2; D not resolved. V was pared by 3 bases and J by 5 bases, with 10 bases between. Germline V gene data show CDR1 as SGHAT and CDR2 as FQNNGV. CDR3 length: 13 residues. The CDR3 DNA reads TGTGCCAGCAGCTTTCCCAGGAAGTATGGCTACACCTTC. Encoded protein: CASSFPRKYGYTF.

This clonotype has just a few counts. V gene TRBV20-1 combines with J gene TRBJ2-3; possibly TRBD2 for D (5 bases). The CDR3 totals 18 residues. Germline CDR1 is DFQATT and CDR2 is SNEGSKA (reference sequence). V lost 0 bases and J 0 bases, leaving 19 bases between the germline ends. The CDR3 spells CSARDLFGRTHSTDTQYF. The CDR3 DNA reads TGCAGTGCTAGAGATCTTTTCGGGCGGACTCATAGCACAGATACGCAGTATTTT.

This chain joins TRBV12-3 or TRBV12-4 and TRBJ1-2, with 8 bases fitting TRBD1. The CDR3 sequence is 14 residues long. The V gene end was trimmed by 6 bases and the J gene end by 0 bases; junction bases not matched to a gene: 3. This CDR3 is CASSDRGPNYGYTF. The CDR3 bases are TGTGCCAGCAGCGACAGGGGCCCTAACTATGGCTACACCTTC.

The chain couples TRBV19 to TRBJ1-2; D ambiguous. CDR1 and CDR2 from the germline V gene are LNHDA and SQIVND (reference sequence). V lost 8 bases and J lost 7, with 20 bases in between. This CDR3 has 14 residues. CDR3 amino acids: CASAVGRATFGYTF. For the CDR3, the DNA is TGTGCCAGTGCCGTGGGCAGAGCTACGTTTGGCTACACCTTC.

The DNA of the CDR3 is TGTGCCAGCAGCCAAACGCAGAGGGGCCACTCCACAGATACGCAGTATTTT. It encodes CASSQTQRGHSTDTQYF. The chain has TRBV7-3 and TRBJ2-3, with D possibly called TRBD1 or TRBD2 (5 bases each). V lost 5 bases to trimming and J lost 2 bases, with 20 bases between them. The CDR3 covers 17 residues. Germline CDR1 reads SGHTA; CDR2 reads FQGTGA. The variable domain in full, with the rest retrieved from reference TRBV7-3 and TRBJ2-3, is GAGVSQTPSNKVTEKGKYVELRCDPISGHTALYWYRQSLGQGPEFLIYFQGTGAADDSGLPNDRFFAVRPEGSVSTLKIQRTERGDSAVYLCASSQTQRGHSTDTQYFGPGTRLTVL.

The count of this clonotype is one. V usage is TRBV20-1 and J usage is TRBJ1-1; a weak D match, TRBD1 (5 bases). V lost 2 bases to trimming and J lost 1 base, with 8 bases between them. The CDR3 length is 13 residues. CDR1 and CDR2 (germline): DFQATT, SNEGSKA (reference sequence). CDR3 DNA: TGCAGTGCTAGAACCCAGGGGAACACTGAAGCTTTCTTT. This encodes CSARTQGNTEAFF.